Here is one T cell receptor (beta chain) with its context. Trimming shortened V by 3 bases and J by 7 bases, and 19 bases separated the two germline ends. The CDR3 is made up of 16 amino acids. CDR1 ENHRY and CDR2 SYGVKD come from the germline V gene. This entry belongs to a study of shared clonotypes between healthy human individuals. Looking at the study overall: Three plates each covered CD4 naive and memory; CD8 naive two, CD8 memory one.

This was a deep-level run. Data came from immunoSEQ multiplex PCR; TCRdb stores just in-frame clones and leaves some out. The table shows about 1.1 million clones, with roughly 80% occurring only once. Each of the donors was a healthy adult who was HIV-negative and had not had a recent acute infection or vaccination. This sequence joins TRBV10-3 and TRBJ2-1; D possibly corresponds to TRBD1 (6 bases). The clonotype originates from a man aged 18 to 35 in good health. Some clones in this sample may be carry-over from other donors' samples. Sequencing was carried out using memory CD4+ T cells from PBMCs. The subset here: CD45RA-negative fraction. The DNA of the CDR3 is TGTGCCATCAGTGATGGGTCCCTACAGGGTAGTAATGAGCAGTTCTTC. This encodes CAISDGSLQGSNEQFF.